These 25 T cell receptor beta chains were sequenced from one sample in a study of blood T cell repertoires in COVID-19. Sequencing used immunoSEQ multiplex PCR; TCRdb keeps in-frame clones, though not all of them. This sample has fewer than 350,000 clones, with around 90% found just once. Input material: peripheral blood. The receptors were sampled from a man in his thirties or forties with COVID-19, enrolled during active disease.

The chain joins TRBV6-2 or TRBV6-3 to TRBJ2-5; tentatively, D is TRBD2 (5 bases). Germline V CDR1 and CDR2: MNHEY, SVGEGT. Trimming took 5 bases from V and 5 from J, leaving 21 bases between them. This CDR3 comprises 16 residues. The CDR3 DNA reads TGTGCCAGCAGTACAAATCCGAGGGCGACGTGGGAGACCCAGTACTTC. Translation: CASSTNPRATWETQYF.

The V and J genes are TRBV6-2 or TRBV6-3 and TRBJ2-3; 8 bases match TRBD2. V trimming: 1 base; J trimming: 1 base; junction bases outside the gene matches: 7. In germline, CDR1 is MNHEY, CDR2 SVGEGT. The CDR3 spans 17 residues. The CDR3 is CASSYYPSAGGTDTQYF. The CDR3 nucleotides are TGTGCCAGCAGTTACTACCCCTCAGCGGGGGGCACAGATACGCAGTATTTT.

The V gene is TRBV27, the J gene TRBJ2-3; 9 bases agree with TRBD1. J gave up 1 base and V 4 bases, and 3 bases lay outside the gene matches. CDR3 length: 15 amino acids. CDR1 and CDR2 from the germline V gene are MNHEY and SMNVEV (reference sequence). The CDR3 nucleotides are TGTGCCAGCAGTTCCTGGACAGGGGGCACAGATACGCAGTATTTT. This sequence encodes CASSSWTGGTDTQYF.

This sequence joins TRBV18 and TRBJ1-1; 8 nucleotides match TRBD1. This CDR3 is 16 amino acids long. In germline, CDR1 is KGHSH, CDR2 LQKENI. V lost 3 bases and J lost 2; bases outside the gene matches: 8. CDR3 sequence: CASSPNQGADNTEAFF. CDR3 bases: TGTGCCAGCTCACCCAATCAGGGGGCTGATAACACTGAAGCTTTCTTT. The entire variable domain, with the rest obtained from reference TRBV18 and TRBJ1-1, is as follows: NAGVMQNPRHLVRRRGQEARLRCSPMKGHSHVYWYRQLPEEGLKFMVYLQKENIIDESGMPKERFSAEFPKEGPSILRIQQVVRGDSAAYFCASSPNQGADNTEAFFGQGTRLTVV.

The gene calls are TRBV5-4 and TRBJ2-1; D ambiguous. V was pared by 4 bases and J by 1 base, with 9 bases between. The germline CDR1 and CDR2 sequences are SGHNT and YYREEE (reference sequence). This CDR3 is built from 14 residues. The CDR3: CASSTLISYNEQFF. CDR3 bases: TGTGCCAGCAGCACATTGATTTCCTACAATGAGCAGTTCTTC.

The chain employs TRBV19 and TRBJ2-7; TRBD1 agrees at 10 bases. With 6 bases clipped from V and 3 bases from J, the junction kept 11 bases outside the gene matches. This CDR3 has 16 amino acids. The germline gives CDR1 LNHDA, CDR2 SQIVND (reference sequence). CDR3 DNA sequence: TGTGCCAGTAGCTCCCTCCGGGACAGGGGTATCTACGAGCAGTACTTC. Translating gives CASSSLRDRGIYEQYF. Drawing the rest from reference TRBV19 and TRBJ2-7, the complete variable domain is DGGITQSPKYLFRKEGQNVTLSCEQNLNHDAMYWYRQDPGQGLRLIYYSQIVNDFQKGDIAEGYSVSREKKESFPLTVTSAQKNPTAFYLCASSSLRDRGIYEQYFGPGTRLTVT.

Regarding this clone: At one end the junction does not follow the germline gene, possibly because of a read error. The same CDR3 can be traced to other DNA sequences in this sample. The V and J genes are TRBV18 and TRBJ2-2; the D is unclear. The length of the CDR3 is 14 residues. Germline assignment: CDR1 KGHSH and CDR2 LQKENI. The CDR3 sequence is CASSPRQNTGELFF. CDR3 DNA sequence: TGTGCCAGCTCCCCACGACAGAACACCGGGGAGCTGTTTTTT.

The chain has TRBV21-1 and TRBJ2-3; TRBD2, the D gene given by the table, was not confirmed from the DNA. TRBV21-1 is tagged as a pseudogene. There are 17 residues in the CDR3. The CDR3 sequence: CASSAFEGGISTDTQYF. The CDR3 coding sequence is TGTGCCAGCAGCGCCTTTGAGGGGGGGATCAGCACAGATACGCAGTATTTT.

This chain's CDR3 is CASSRRLAQRRNEQFF. In DNA, the CDR3 is TGTGCCAGCAGCCGCCGACTAGCCCAAAGGAGGAATGAGCAGTTCTTC. This chain uses TRBV28 with TRBJ2-1; 7 nucleotides agree with TRBD2. Trimming cost V 6 bases and J 7 bases; bases outside gene matches: 15. From germline, CDR1 is MDHEN and CDR2 SYDVKM. CDR3 length: 16 amino acids.

This sequence joins TRBV27 and TRBJ2-1; TRBD1 aligns across 9 bases. The CDR3 loop spans 17 amino acids. In germline, CDR1 is MNHEY, CDR2 SMNVEV (reference sequence). The ends lost 9 bases at V and 1 base at J; junction bases unmatched: 13. The CDR3 protein is CASGGTGSLISYNEQFF. The CDR3 nucleotides read TGTGCCAGTGGGGGGACAGGGTCCCTTATATCCTACAATGAGCAGTTCTTC.

The chain links TRBV19 to TRBJ1-5, with 11 nucleotides matching TRBD1. This CDR3 contains 15 residues. V was clipped by 6 bases and J by 6 bases; unmatched bases: 7. From germline, CDR1 is LNHDA and CDR2 SQIVND (reference sequence). In nucleotides, the CDR3 is TGTGCCAGTAGCCCTGGACAGGGGGCAGGTCAGCCCCAGCATTTT. Its translation: CASSPGQGAGQPQHF.

The chain carries TRBV27 and TRBJ2-2; 10 bases map to TRBD2. J was trimmed by 5 bases and V by 3 bases; bases with no gene match: 3. Per the germline V gene, CDR1 is MNHEY and CDR2 is SMNVEV (reference sequence). The CDR3 has 15 amino acids. The CDR3 coding sequence is TGTGCCAGCAGTTTCCCGACTAGCGGGACCGGGGAGCTGTTTTTT. Encoded protein: CASSFPTSGTGELFF.

CDR3 bases: TGTGCCAGCAGTTTCGTGTCCGATAGCTACGAGCAGTACTTC. Protein: CASSFVSDSYEQYF. This chain connects TRBV27 to TRBJ2-7; no firm D call. V lost 3 bases to trimming and J lost 3 bases, with 12 bases between them. The CDR3 is 14 residues long. Per germline, CDR1 MNHEY and CDR2 SMNVEV (reference sequence).

This clone was detected only a few times. J is TRBJ1-5 and V is TRBV20-1; D uncertain. Trimming removed 3 bases at V and 7 bases at J, with 13 bases between. The germline CDR1 and CDR2 sequences are DFQATT and SNEGSKA (reference sequence). CDR3 length: 13 amino acids. CDR3 in amino acids: CSASYNEGQPQHF. CDR3 nucleotide sequence: TGCAGTGCTAGTTACAACGAGGGCCAGCCCCAGCATTTT.

The chain uses TRBV3-1 (or the pseudogene TRBV3-2) and TRBJ2-5; TRBD2 matches at 7 bases. Germline CDR1 LGHDT, CDR2 YNNKEL (reference sequence). This CDR3 comprises 18 residues. V was clipped by 0 bases and J by 3 bases; unmatched bases: 13. The CDR3 loop is CASSQEWGEGPGKETQYF. Here the CDR3 DNA reads TGTGCCAGCAGCCAAGAATGGGGGGAGGGCCCTGGGAAAGAGACCCAGTACTTC.

The chain has TRBV6-6 and TRBJ2-3; the match to TRBD2 covers 7 bases. The germline gives CDR1 MNHNY, CDR2 SVGAGI (reference sequence). CDR3 length equals 15 residues. With 2 bases clipped from V and 2 bases from J, the junction kept 4 bases outside the gene matches. CDR3: CASSYGGSDTDTQYF. CDR3 coding DNA: TGTGCCAGCAGTTACGGCGGGAGTGACACAGATACGCAGTATTTT.

This sequence joins TRBV4-3 and TRBJ1-2, with a possible D match to TRBD1 (5 bases). Germline V CDR1 and CDR2: LGHNA, YSLEER. This CDR3 spans 16 amino acids. Deletions cut 0 bases from V and 4 bases from J, with 15 bases between. The CDR3 coding sequence is TGCGCCAGCAGCCAAGAGCTTGGGGCAGCCCTCTATGGCTACACCTTC. It specifies CASSQELGAALYGYTF.

V is TRBV9 and J is TRBJ2-2; perhaps TRBD1 as D (6 bases). Trimming left V 4 bases short and J 0 bases short, with 19 bases between. Per the germline V gene, CDR1 is SGDLS and CDR2 is YYNGEE. This CDR3 contains 18 residues. This chain's CDR3 is CASSPGQGPNSNTGELFF. The CDR3 DNA reads as TGTGCCAGCAGCCCCGGGCAGGGGCCCAACTCGAACACCGGGGAGCTGTTTTTT. Using reference TRBV9 and TRBJ2-2 for the parts outside the CDR3, the full variable domain is DSGVTQTPKHLITATGQRVTLRCSPRSGDLSVYWYQQSLDQGLQFLIQYYNGEERAKGNILERFSAQQFPDLHSELNLSSLELGDSALYFCASSPGQGPNSNTGELFFGEGSRLTVL.

In this sample, this clone turned up a few times. The rearrangement uses TRBV4-3 and TRBJ2-2; D possibly corresponds to TRBD1 (6 bases). CDR1 is LGHNA, CDR2 YSLEER, per germline. V dropped 8 bases and J dropped 2 bases, with 12 bases sitting between them. The CDR3 is 14 residues long. The CDR3 region has the DNA TGCGCCAGCGGGGACATGCACAACACCGGGGAGCTGTTTTTT. This sequence encodes CASGDMHNTGELFF.

The chain combines TRBV9 with TRBJ2-1, with D unresolved. Germline CDR1 and CDR2: SGDLS and YYNGEE. This CDR3 has 16 residues. The V end lost 0 bases, the J end lost 4 bases, and 14 bases lay between the germline ends. For the CDR3, the DNA is TGTGCCAGCAGCGTAGGGGCAGACGTTAGGTACAATGAGCAGTTCTTC. Protein product: CASSVGADVRYNEQFF.

This clone was seen a few times. The V call is TRBV5-1, the J call TRBJ2-1; 10 nucleotides agree with TRBD1. Germline trimming cut 3 bases from V and 9 bases from J; bases unmatched to any gene: 12. Germline-derived CDR1 and CDR2 are SGHRS and YFSETQ. The CDR3 spans 16 residues. The CDR3 here is CASSWRSRDRGGEQFF. The DNA for the CDR3 is TGCGCCAGCAGCTGGAGGTCCCGGGACAGGGGCGGTGAGCAGTTCTTC.

This clone was seen many times. The rearrangement links TRBV27 to TRBJ2-1; maybe TRBD1 (5 bases). In germline, CDR1 is MNHEY, CDR2 SMNVEV (reference sequence). V lost 5 bases, J lost 8 bases, and 16 bases lay in between. The CDR3 spans 14 residues. This CDR3 reads CASSPRWGGDEQFF. The CDR3 DNA reads TGTGCCAGCAGTCCGAGGTGGGGCGGCGATGAGCAGTTCTTC.

The rearrangement joins TRBV5-1 to TRBJ1-1, with D possibly TRBD1 on 6 matching bases. This CDR3 spans 15 amino acids. The V end was cut by 3 bases, the J end by 3 bases, with 15 bases between. The germline CDR1 and CDR2 sequences are SGHRS and YFSETQ. CDR3 residues: CASSSLQGFDTEAFF. In nucleotides, the CDR3 is TGCGCCAGCAGCTCCCTACAGGGTTTCGACACTGAAGCTTTCTTT.

V and J are TRBV28 and TRBJ2-7, with TRBD2 identical over 8 bases. The CDR3 covers 16 residues. V lost 4 bases to trimming and J lost 0 bases; unmatched junction nucleotides: 8. Germline CDR1 MDHEN, CDR2 SYDVKM. DNA for the CDR3: TGTGCCAGCAGTTATATTCTAGCGGGTAGCTCCTACGAGCAGTACTTC. Residues: CASSYILAGSSYEQYF.

The chain is built from TRBV5-5 and TRBJ2-3; 7 bases agree with TRBD2. The trim removed 0 bases at V and 3 bases at J, leaving 4 bases unmatched. The CDR3 totals 15 residues. Germline values: CDR1 SGHKS, CDR2 YYEKEE (reference sequence). CDR3 residues: CASSLVGGRTDTQYF. DNA for the CDR3: TGTGCCAGCAGCTTGGTCGGGGGGAGAACAGATACGCAGTATTTT. Together with reference TRBV5-5 and TRBJ2-3, the CDR3 gives the full variable domain: DAGVTQSPTHLIKTRGQQVTLRCSPISGHKSVSWYQQVLGQGPQFIFQYYEKEERGRGNFPDRFSARQFPNYSSELNVNALLLGDSALYLCASSLVGGRTDTQYFGPGTRLTVL.